This TCR beta chain was recovered during a study of cytomegalovirus exposure and HLA in healthy donors. The PCR employed 60 Vbeta primers together with 13 Jbeta primers. Profiled with immunoSEQ multiplex PCR; TCRdb holds only in-frame clones, not every one. The repertoire consists of approximately 150,000 clones, with 68% occurring once and the leading ten covering less than 3.5%. This sequence was found in a woman aged 40 to 50 in good health and CMV-seropositive. Sequencing used PBMCs.

CDR3 residues: CASSPLGGAPDTQYF. In DNA form, the CDR3 reads TGTGCCAGCAGCCCCCTCGGGGGGGCCCCAGATACGCAGTATTTT. The V gene is TRBV6-4, the J gene TRBJ2-3, with 8 bases aligning to TRBD2. The germline gives CDR1 MRHNA, CDR2 SNTAGT. CDR3 size: 15 residues. The junction had 9 bases not matched to a gene; V was cut back by 6 bases and J by 4 bases.